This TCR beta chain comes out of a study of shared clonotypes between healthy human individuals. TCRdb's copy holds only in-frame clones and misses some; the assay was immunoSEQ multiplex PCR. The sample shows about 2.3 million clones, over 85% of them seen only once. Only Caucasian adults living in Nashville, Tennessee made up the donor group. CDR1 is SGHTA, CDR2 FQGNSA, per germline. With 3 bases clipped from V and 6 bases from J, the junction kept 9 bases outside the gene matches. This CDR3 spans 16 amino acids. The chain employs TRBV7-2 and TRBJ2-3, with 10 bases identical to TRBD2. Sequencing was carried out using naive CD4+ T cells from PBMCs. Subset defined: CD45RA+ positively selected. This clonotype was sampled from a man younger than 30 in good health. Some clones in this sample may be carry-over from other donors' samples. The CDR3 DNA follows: TGTGCCAGCAGCTTCCCAGGAGCGGGGGGGAGGGATACGCAGTATTTT. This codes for CASSFPGAGGRDTQYF.